This is a list of T cell receptor beta chains from one sample in a study of OX40 agonist ivuxolimab in advanced cancers. Clones were read by immunoSEQ multiplex PCR, and TCRdb kept only the in-frame ones, dropping some. Among tens of thousands of clones listed, over 75% were seen once. This specimen was CD4+ or CD8+ T cells sorted from blood, taken in a trial of the OX40 agonist ivuxolimab. The source of these receptors is an adult with an advanced solid tumor such as melanoma, head and neck, liver or kidney cancer. The CDR3 runs from the conserved cysteine through the conserved F or W. The order of the fields is V gene, D gene, clone size, J gene, CDR3 DNA, CDR3 protein. D genes are given only for firm matches. Size values are once, few and many counts, or a class for expanded clones, and some rows have none.

TRBV9	-	-	TRBJ1-5	TGTGCCAGCAGCGTAGACGGGGCCAATCAGCCCCAGCATTTT	CASSVDGANQPQHF
TRBV11-2	-	few	TRBJ2-7	TGTGCCAGCAGCTTAGTATTCTGGGGCCTGGGCGAGCAGTACTTC	CASSLVFWGLGEQYF
TRBV7-6	-	-	TRBJ2-5	TGTGCCAGCAGCTTAACAGTTCAAGAGACCCAGTACTTC	CASSLTVQETQYF
TRBV7-6	TRBD1	-	TRBJ1-3	TGTGCCAGCAGCTCCGGGACAGGGTTCGGAAACACCATATATTTT	CASSSGTGFGNTIYF
TRBV4-2	-	few	TRBJ2-5	TGTGCCAGCAGCCAAGGGGGGCTAGAGGTAGAGACCCAGTACTTC	CASSQGGLEVETQYF
TRBV18	TRBD1	-	TRBJ1-5	TGTGCCAGCTCAGAGAATGGACAGGGCATACAGCCCCAGCATTTT	CASSENGQGIQPQHF
TRBV10-3	-	-	TRBJ2-3	TGTGCCATCTTCGACGGCACAGATACGCAGTATTTT	CAIFDGTDTQYF
TRBV28	-	-	TRBJ2-2	TGTGCCAGCAGTGAAGGGATGACCGGGGAGCTGTTTTTT	CASSEGMTGELFF
TRBV25-1	-	-	TRBJ1-1	TGTGCCAGCAGGAGGGGGGGCGGATACACTGAAGCTTTCTTT	CASRRGGGYTEAFF
TRBV7-7	-	-	TRBJ2-2	TGTGCTAGCAGCGTTATTTATGGCACCGGGGAGCTGTTTTTT	CASSVIYGTGELFF
TRBV7-2	-	-	TRBJ1-1	TGTGCCAGCATCTATGCCCACGGTCTGAGGTTCACTGAAGCTTTCTTT	CASIYAHGLRFTEAFF
TRBV6-6	-	few	TRBJ1-3	TGTGCCAGCAGTTACCCGGGGGGGAATCGCTGGGACACCATATATTTT	CASSYPGGNRWDTIYF
TRBV6-1	-	-	TRBJ2-3	TGTGCCAGCATTCACAAGAGGGGCTTCACAGATACGCAGTATTTT	CASIHKRGFTDTQYF
TRBV5-1	-	-	TRBJ2-2	TGCGCCAGCAGCTTGGGGCCAGGGGCGAACGACGGGGAGCTGTTTTTT	CASSLGPGANDGELFF
TRBV7-8	-	-	TRBJ2-7	TGTGCCAGCAGCCCCCTACTAGGGGGTTACTACGAGCAGTACTTC	CASSPLLGGYYEQYF
TRBV4-1	TRBD2	-	TRBJ2-1	TGCGCCAGCAGCCAGAATACGGGACTAGGAGGTCAGCAGTTCTTC	CASSQNTGLGGQQFF
TRBV6-5	TRBD2	-	TRBJ2-1	TGTGCCAGCAGCCCGTGGACTAGCGGTATCGGGGAGCAGTTCTTC	CASSPWTSGIGEQFF
TRBV19	TRBD2	once	TRBJ2-5	TGTGCCAGTAGTATGGGTGCGGGGGGGCGACGAGAGACCCAGTACTTC	CASSMGAGGRRETQYF
TRBV28	-	-	TRBJ2-3	TGTGCCAGCATCCGATCTAGCTGGGGGGCGTTCGATACGCAGTATTTT	CASIRSSWGAFDTQYF
TRBV28	-	-	TRBJ1-2	TGTGCCAGCAGTTCGTTTCATGACCCTCGGGACAACTATGGCTACACCTTC	CASSSFHDPRDNYGYTF
TRBV25-1	-	-	TRBJ1-1	TGTGCCAGCAAAGACCCGGGCGCTGAAGCTTTCTTT	CASKDPGAEAFF
TRBV11-2	-	-	TRBJ2-5	TGTGCCAGCAGCTTTCGGTGGAGGGGAACTCAAGAGACCCAGTACTTC	CASSFRWRGTQETQYF
TRBV11-2	TRBD1	-	TRBJ1-1	TGTGCCAGCAGCTCCCGACGGGACAGGGGAACTGAAGCTTTCTTT	CASSSRRDRGTEAFF
TRBV19	TRBD1	-	TRBJ2-1	TGTGCCAGTAGTATAGATGGGGACAGGGCGACGTACAATGAGCAGTTCTTC	CASSIDGDRATYNEQFF
TRBV2	-	-	TRBJ1-1	TGTGCCAGCAGTGGGTTCGGATCCGACACTGAAGCTTTCTTT	CASSGFGSDTEAFF
TRBV27	-	few	TRBJ2-3	TGTGCCAGCAGTAGGGGGGGCTACGCAGATACGCAGTATTTT	CASSRGGYADTQYF
TRBV9	-	-	TRBJ2-3	TGTGCCAGCAGCGTAGAGCTCTGGGACCTCGGGGCAGATACGCAGTATTTT	CASSVELWDLGADTQYF
TRBV2	TRBD1	once	TRBJ1-2	TGTGCCAGCAGGGAAGGACAGGGGGTCCTCTATGGCTACACCTTC	CASREGQGVLYGYTF
TRBV28	-	-	TRBJ1-3	TGTGCCGGGGCCCGGACAGCCTCTGGAAACACCATATATTTT	CAGARTASGNTIYF
TRBV2	TRBD2	-	TRBJ2-3	TGTGCCATCCAATGGGGACTAGCGACCACAGATACGCAGTATTTT	CAIQWGLATTDTQYF
TRBV11-2	TRBD1	-	TRBJ2-2	TGTGCCAGCAGCTCCGGCCAAGGGCAGGGGGCTCGGACCGGGGAGCTGTTTTTT	CASSSGQGQGARTGELFF
TRBV2	TRBD2	-	TRBJ2-3	TGTGCCAGTACACTAGCGGTACCAGTTGATACGCAGTATTTT	CASTLAVPVDTQYF
TRBV4-3	-	-	TRBJ1-1	TGCGCCAGCAGCCAAGATCCCCAGGGTACCACTGAAGCTTTCTTT	CASSQDPQGTTEAFF
TRBV5-1	TRBD1	-	TRBJ1-5	TGCGCCAGCAGCTCCGGGACAGCCAGCAATCAGCCCCAGCATTTT	CASSSGTASNQPQHF
TRBV19	-	-	TRBJ1-1	TGTGCCAGTACCCGGGCAGCCGCGCCCATAGAAGCTTTCTTT	CASTRAAAPIEAFF
TRBV28	-	-	TRBJ1-2	TGTGCCAGCAGGTCCCCCGGATCGCGTAACTATGGCTACACCTTC	CASRSPGSRNYGYTF
TRBV28	TRBD2	-	TRBJ2-3	TGTGCCAGCAGCGGGACGTATACGCTAGCGGACACAGATACGCAGTATTTT	CASSGTYTLADTDTQYF
TRBV4-1	-	-	TRBJ1-5	TGCGCCAGCAGCCAAGATAGTACACGGGGTCAGCCCCAGCATTTT	CASSQDSTRGQPQHF
TRBV10-3	-	-	TRBJ1-5	TGTGCCATCAGTGATGAGAGTAGCAATCAGCCCCAGCATTTT	CAISDESSNQPQHF
TRBV19	TRBD1	-	TRBJ1-5	TGTGCCAGTAGGGGGCCCGGGACAGGGCGGGATCAGCCCCAGCATTTT	CASRGPGTGRDQPQHF
TRBV27	-	-	TRBJ2-1	TGTGCCAGCAGTCCCCGGGAGAACTACAATGAGCAGTTCTTC	CASSPRENYNEQFF
TRBV18	-	-	TRBJ1-5	TGTGCCAGCTCACCGGGAGGTTATAGCAATCAGCCCCAGCATTTT	CASSPGGYSNQPQHF
TRBV19	-	few	TRBJ1-4	TGTGCCAGTAGCCCCCGGATCGGACTGTTTTTT	CASSPRIGLFF
TRBV7-8	-	-	TRBJ1-5	TGTGCCAGCAGCTCCCCCTTCCTTAGGGGAGAGGATAGCAATCAGCCCCAGCATTTT	CASSSPFLRGEDSNQPQHF
TRBV5-6	-	-	TRBJ1-1	TGTGCCAGCAGTTCAGGGAATCCGGAAGCTTTCTTT	CASSSGNPEAFF
TRBV4-2	-	-	TRBJ2-5	TGTGCCAGCAGCCAAGAGGAGAGGGTCCAAGAGACCCAGTACTTC	CASSQEERVQETQYF
TRBV5-1	TRBD2	-	TRBJ2-5	TGCGCCAGCAGCTCGACTCCCTTCACGGGAGGACGAGAGACCCAGTACTTC	CASSSTPFTGGRETQYF
TRBV30	-	-	TRBJ2-2	TGTGCCTGGAGTAAGACTACTACCGGGGAGCTGTTTTTT	CAWSKTTTGELFF
TRBV4-1	TRBD1	-	TRBJ2-7	TGCGCCAGCAGCCAAGAAGGGACAGGGGCCCGGATCTACGAGCAGTACTTC	CASSQEGTGARIYEQYF
TRBV9	TRBD2	once	TRBJ2-3	TGTGCCAGCAGCGTAGTAGGAACGGGAGGGGCAGATACGCAGTATTTT	CASSVVGTGGADTQYF
TRBV7-6	-	-	TRBJ2-1	TGTGCCAGCAGCAGCCGGGGATCCCCCTACAATGAGCAGTTCTTC	CASSSRGSPYNEQFF
TRBV5-4	-	-	TRBJ1-6	TGTGCCAGCAGCTTGGACGGCAGTTATAATTCACCCCTCCACTTT	CASSLDGSYNSPLHF
TRBV2	-	once	TRBJ2-5	TGTGCCAGCACTAAGGGTTTAAGGGAGACCCAGTACTTC	CASTKGLRETQYF
TRBV5-4	-	-	TRBJ2-1	TGTGCCAGCAGCCATGAGAACAATGAGCAGTTCTTC	CASSHENNEQFF
TRBV7-9	TRBD2	few	TRBJ2-1	TGTGCCAGCAGCTTAGCCGGGACTAGCTTATATCGTGAGCAGTTCTTC	CASSLAGTSLYREQFF
TRBV7-8	TRBD1	-	TRBJ2-5	TGTGCCAGCAGCCCGTGGGACAGAGCGCAAGAGACCCAGTACTTC	CASSPWDRAQETQYF
TRBV4-2	TRBD2	once	TRBJ2-1	TGTGCCAGCAGCCAAGATCCAGCGGGGGGGCCTGATGAGCAGTTCTTC	CASSQDPAGGPDEQFF
TRBV5-4	-	-	TRBJ1-2	TGTGCCAGCAGCTCCGGGGACTATGGCTACACCTTC	CASSSGDYGYTF
TRBV19	-	-	TRBJ2-1	TGTGCCAGTAATGGGGGCCATGAGCAGTTCTTC	CASNGGHEQFF